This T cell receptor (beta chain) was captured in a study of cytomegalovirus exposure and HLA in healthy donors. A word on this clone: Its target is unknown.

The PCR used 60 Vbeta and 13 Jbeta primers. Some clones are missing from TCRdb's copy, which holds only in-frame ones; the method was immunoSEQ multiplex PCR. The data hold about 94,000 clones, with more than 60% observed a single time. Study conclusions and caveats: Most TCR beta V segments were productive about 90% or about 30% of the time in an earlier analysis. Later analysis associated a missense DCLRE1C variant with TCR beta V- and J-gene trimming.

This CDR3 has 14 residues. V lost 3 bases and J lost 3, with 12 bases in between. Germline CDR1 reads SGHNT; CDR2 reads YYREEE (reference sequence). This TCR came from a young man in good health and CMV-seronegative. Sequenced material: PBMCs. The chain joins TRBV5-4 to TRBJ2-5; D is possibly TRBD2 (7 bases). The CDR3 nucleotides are TGTGCCAGCAGCTCCGCGGGGGCCGAAGAGACCCAGTACTTC. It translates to CASSSAGAEETQYF.